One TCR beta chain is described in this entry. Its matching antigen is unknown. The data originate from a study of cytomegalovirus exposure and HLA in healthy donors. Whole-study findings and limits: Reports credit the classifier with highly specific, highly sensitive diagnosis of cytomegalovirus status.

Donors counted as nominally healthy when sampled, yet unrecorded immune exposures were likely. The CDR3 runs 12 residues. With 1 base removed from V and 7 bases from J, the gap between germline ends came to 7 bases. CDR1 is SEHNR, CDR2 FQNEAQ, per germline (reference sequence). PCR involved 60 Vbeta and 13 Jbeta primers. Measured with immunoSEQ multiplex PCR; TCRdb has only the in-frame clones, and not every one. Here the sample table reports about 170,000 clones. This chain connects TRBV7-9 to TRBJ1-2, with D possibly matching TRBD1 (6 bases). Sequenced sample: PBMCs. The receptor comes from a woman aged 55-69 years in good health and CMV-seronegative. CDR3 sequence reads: CASSLDRAGYTF. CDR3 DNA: TGTGCCAGCAGCTTAGACAGGGCTGGCTACACCTTC.